This T cell receptor (beta chain) was sequenced for a study of T cells after yellow fever vaccination. Overall study findings and caveats: Boosting was followed by the reappearance of most primary-vaccination clones (roughly 95% CD4, 70% to 90% CD8).

A single record per CDR3 protein comes from TCRdb applying MiXCR to the 5' RACE reads. The data show 450,000 to 650,000 distinct CDR3 sequences, about 13% seen once. This clonotype was observed a few times. Its matching antigen is unknown. At one end the junction does not follow the germline gene, possibly because of a read error. This CDR3 has 13 residues. Per germline, CDR1 SGHTA and CDR2 FQGNSA. The input for sequencing was PBMCs, taken on the day of the yellow fever booster vaccination. The J gene is TRBJ2-1, the V gene TRBV7-2, with 8 nucleotides matching TRBD2. The sequence came from a man aged 25-45 years who received the YFV17D yellow fever vaccine. CDR3 amino acids: CASSLGAGTRIAF. As DNA, the CDR3 is TGTGCCAGCAGCTTAGGGGCGGGGACTAGGATTGCCTTC.